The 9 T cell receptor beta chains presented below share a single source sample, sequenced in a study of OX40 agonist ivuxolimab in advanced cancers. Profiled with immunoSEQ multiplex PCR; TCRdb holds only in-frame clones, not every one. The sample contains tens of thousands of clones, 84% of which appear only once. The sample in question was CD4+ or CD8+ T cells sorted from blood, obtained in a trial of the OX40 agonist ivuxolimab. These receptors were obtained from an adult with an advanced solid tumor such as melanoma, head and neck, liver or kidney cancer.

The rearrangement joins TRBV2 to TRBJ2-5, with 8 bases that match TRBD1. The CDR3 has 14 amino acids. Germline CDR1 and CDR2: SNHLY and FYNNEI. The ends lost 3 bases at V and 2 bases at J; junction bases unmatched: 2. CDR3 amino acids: CASSDRGQQETQYF. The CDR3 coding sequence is TGTGCCAGCAGTGACAGGGGGCAACAAGAGACCCAGTACTTC.

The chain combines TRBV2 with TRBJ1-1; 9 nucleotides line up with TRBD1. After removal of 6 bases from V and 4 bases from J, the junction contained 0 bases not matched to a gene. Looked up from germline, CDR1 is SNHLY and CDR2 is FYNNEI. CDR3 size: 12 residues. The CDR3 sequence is CASRTGGTEAFF. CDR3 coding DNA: TGTGCCAGCAGGACAGGGGGCACTGAAGCTTTCTTT.

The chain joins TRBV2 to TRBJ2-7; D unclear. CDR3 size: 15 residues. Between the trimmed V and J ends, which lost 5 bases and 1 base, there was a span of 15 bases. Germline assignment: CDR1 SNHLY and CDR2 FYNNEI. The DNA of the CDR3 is TGTGCCAGCAGTCCCACATATTTAATGTCCTACGAGCAGTACTTC. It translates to CASSPTYLMSYEQYF.

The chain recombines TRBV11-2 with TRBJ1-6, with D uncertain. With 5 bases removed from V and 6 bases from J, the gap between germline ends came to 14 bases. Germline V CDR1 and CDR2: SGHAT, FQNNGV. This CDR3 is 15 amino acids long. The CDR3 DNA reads TGTGCCAGCAGCCTTAACTGGGGAGGTAATTCACCCCTCCACTTT. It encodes CASSLNWGGNSPLHF.

Written as DNA, the CDR3 is TGTGCCAGCAGCTCCCCGGGACTAGCTTACAATGAGCAGTTCTTC. Protein: CASSSPGLAYNEQFF. This chain uses TRBV28 with TRBJ2-1; TRBD2 matches at 9 bases. Germline CDR1 is MDHEN and CDR2 is SYDVKM. The CDR3 is made up of 15 amino acids. V shed 6 bases, J shed 4 bases, and the junction held 7 bases outside the gene matches.

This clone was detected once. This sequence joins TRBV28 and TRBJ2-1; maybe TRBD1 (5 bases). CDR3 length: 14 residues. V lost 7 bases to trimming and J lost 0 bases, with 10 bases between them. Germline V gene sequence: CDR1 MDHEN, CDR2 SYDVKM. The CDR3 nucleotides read TGTGCCAGCACTGTGACAGTCTCCTACAATGAGCAGTTCTTC. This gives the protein CASTVTVSYNEQFF.

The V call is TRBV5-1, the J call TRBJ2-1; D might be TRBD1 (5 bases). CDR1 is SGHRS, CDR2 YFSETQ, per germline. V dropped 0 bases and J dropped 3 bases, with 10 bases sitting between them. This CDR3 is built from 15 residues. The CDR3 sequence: CASSLEGADYNEQFF. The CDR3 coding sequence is TGCGCCAGCAGCTTGGAAGGGGCAGACTACAATGAGCAGTTCTTC.

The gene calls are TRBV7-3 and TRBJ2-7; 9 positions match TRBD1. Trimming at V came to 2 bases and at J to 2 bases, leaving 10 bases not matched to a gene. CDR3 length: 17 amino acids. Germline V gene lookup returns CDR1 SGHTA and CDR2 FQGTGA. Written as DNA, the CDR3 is TGTGCCAGCAGCTTAGGTCGCGGGACAGGGATGGCCTACGAGCAGTACTTC. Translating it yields CASSLGRGTGMAYEQYF.

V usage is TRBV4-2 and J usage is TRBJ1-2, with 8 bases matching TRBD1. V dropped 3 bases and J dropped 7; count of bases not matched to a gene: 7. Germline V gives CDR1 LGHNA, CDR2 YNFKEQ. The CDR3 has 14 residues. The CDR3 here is CASSHPDRASGYTF. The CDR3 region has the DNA TGTGCCAGCAGCCACCCGGACAGGGCCTCTGGCTACACCTTC.